These 28 T cell receptor beta chains were sequenced from one sample in a study of cytomegalovirus exposure and HLA in healthy donors. Profiling relied on immunoSEQ multiplex PCR, and the TCRdb table lists in-frame clones only, not all of them. The sample records 150,000 to 200,000 clones, over 80% being singletons. The sequenced material came from PBMCs. The receptor source for this set is a man aged 25 to 40 in good health and CMV-seropositive.

The chain carries TRBV7-9 and TRBJ1-1, with 9 bases matching TRBD1. From germline, CDR1 is SEHNR and CDR2 FQNEAQ (reference sequence). This CDR3 contains 15 residues. The trim removed 5 bases at V and 3 bases at J, leaving 7 bases unmatched. CDR3 protein: CASSKGQGSDTEAFF. In nucleotides, the CDR3 is TGTGCCAGCAGCAAGGGACAGGGATCGGACACTGAAGCTTTCTTT.

The chain has TRBV7-2 and TRBJ2-2; 8 bases are a match to TRBD1. Germline CDR1 is SGHTA and CDR2 is FQGNSA. The CDR3 is 15 amino acids. V lost 8 bases, J lost 4 bases, and 9 bases stayed unmatched. The CDR3 reads CASFIPGQGTGELFF. The CDR3 nucleotides are TGTGCCAGCTTCATCCCCGGACAGGGCACCGGGGAGCTGTTTTTT.

The chain uses TRBV4-2 and TRBJ2-2, with 7 bases that match TRBD1. J gave up 0 bases and V 1 base, and 5 bases lay outside the gene matches. The CDR3 spans 17 residues. Germline V gives CDR1 LGHNA, CDR2 YNFKEQ. The CDR3 bases are TGTGCCAGCAGCCAAGTACCCGGGACAGCGAACACCGGGGAGCTGTTTTTT. Translating gives CASSQVPGTANTGELFF.

The V gene is TRBV19, the J gene TRBJ2-1; D may be TRBD1 (6 bases). Germline CDR1 is LNHDA and CDR2 is SQIVND (reference sequence). CDR3 length: 15 amino acids. The V gene lost 7 bases and the J gene lost 7 bases, with 20 bases spanning the gap. The DNA of the CDR3 is TGTGCCAGTACCAATCAGAGACAGGAGGTGAATGAGCAGTTCTTC. Protein product: CASTNQRQEVNEQFF.

The rearrangement uses TRBV5-4 and TRBJ1-1, with D perhaps TRBD1 (5 bases). The CDR3 contains 14 residues. V was pared by 2 bases and J by 1 base, with 9 bases between. The V gene's germline CDR1 is SGHNT and CDR2 YYREEE (reference sequence). For the CDR3, the DNA is TGTGCCAGCAGCTTAGGGGTGGGGAACACTGAAGCTTTCTTT. Protein sequence: CASSLGVGNTEAFF.

This clone was recorded a few times. J is TRBJ2-5 and V is TRBV7-3, with D possibly being TRBD2 (8 bases). The CDR3 is 14 residues long. Germline assignment: CDR1 SGHTA and CDR2 FQGTGA. Trimming pared 5 bases from V and 2 bases from J, leaving 12 bases between. The CDR3 DNA sequence: TGTGCCAGCAGCCGGGGGGGACAGCAAGAGACCCAGTACTTC. Protein product: CASSRGGQQETQYF. Together with reference TRBV7-3 and TRBJ2-5, the CDR3 gives the full variable domain: GAGVSQTPSNKVTEKGKYVELRCDPISGHTALYWYRQSLGQGPEFLIYFQGTGAADDSGLPNDRFFAVRPEGSVSTLKIQRTERGDSAVYLCASSRGGQQETQYFGPGTRLLVL.

In this sample, this clone turned up once. The V and J genes are TRBV4-1 and TRBJ1-3, with no clear D. CDR3 length: 16 residues. The V gene's germline CDR1 is MGHRA and CDR2 YSYEKL. V lost 4 bases and J lost 7, with 20 bases in between. The CDR3 loop is CASSRTPRVEGNTIYF. The DNA of the CDR3 is TGCGCCAGCAGCCGTACTCCCCGGGTTGAGGGCAACACCATATATTTT.

This clone was seen just once. Written as DNA, the CDR3 is TGTGCCAGCAGTGAGGGAGGGGGTAGGACTGAAGCTTTCTTT. Translation gives CASSEGGGRTEAFF. This chain uses TRBV2 with TRBJ1-1; possibly TRBD1 for D (6 bases). Deletions cut 3 bases from V and 5 bases from J, with 13 bases between. CDR1 is SNHLY and CDR2 is FYNNEI in the germline V gene. The CDR3 spans 14 residues. Drawing the rest from reference TRBV2 and TRBJ1-1, the complete variable domain is EPEVTQTPSHQVTQMGQEVILRCVPISNHLYFYWYRQILGQKVEFLVSFYNNEISEKSEIFDDQFSVERPDGSNFTLKIRSTKLEDSAMYFCASSEGGGRTEAFFGQGTRLTVV.

In its sample, this clone was seen once. The chain has TRBV10-3 and TRBJ2-1, with 8 bases matching TRBD2. Trimming at V came to 11 bases and at J to 3 bases, leaving 9 bases not matched to a gene. The CDR3 is 14 residues long. The germline gives CDR1 ENHRY, CDR2 SYGVKD. CDR3 in amino acids: CAASIGGGYNEQFF. The CDR3 DNA sequence: TGTGCCGCGTCCATCGGGGGGGGCTACAATGAGCAGTTCTTC.

There are a few counts of this clone. CDR3 residues: CASSYPNQGAYTEAFF. Here the CDR3 DNA reads TGTGCCAGCAGCTACCCTAACCAGGGGGCTTACACTGAAGCTTTCTTT. The chain employs TRBV7-8 and TRBJ1-1; 8 positions match TRBD1. The V segment lost 4 bases and the J segment 3 bases; nucleotides outside the gene matches: 10. This CDR3 has 16 amino acids. The germline V gene has CDR1 SGHVS and CDR2 FQNEAQ.

The genes are TRBV13 and TRBJ2-1; 12 positions match TRBD1. The germline gives CDR1 PRHDT, CDR2 FYEKMQ (reference sequence). The length of the CDR3 is 20 residues. V lost 4 bases and J lost 1; bases outside the gene matches: 14. The CDR3 spells CASSSQMGQGADSSYNEQFF. CDR3 DNA sequence: TGTGCCAGCAGCTCTCAGATGGGACAGGGGGCAGATTCATCCTACAATGAGCAGTTCTTC.

V usage is TRBV5-1 and J usage is TRBJ2-7, with D possibly matching TRBD1 (8 bases). The CDR3 covers 17 residues. The V end lost 0 bases, the J end lost 2 bases, and 18 bases lay between the germline ends. Germline V CDR1 and CDR2: SGHRS, YFSETQ. In DNA, the CDR3 is TGCGCCAGCAGCTTGGGGGGGGGACAGGTGATAGCCTACGAGCAGTACTTC. As protein: CASSLGGGQVIAYEQYF.

The rearrangement joins TRBV10-3 to TRBJ1-5, with TRBD1 as a possible D gene (6 bases). The CDR3 loop spans 15 amino acids. V gave up 4 bases and J gave up 4 bases, with 14 bases separating them. CDR1 and CDR2 (germline): ENHRY, SYGVKD. The CDR3, as DNA: TGTGCCATCAGTGTAGGGGGTAAGGGGAATCAGCCCCAGCATTTT. Translation gives CAISVGGKGNQPQHF.

The rearrangement uses TRBV11-2 and TRBJ2-1, with 9 bases that match TRBD2. Losses at the gene ends were 5 bases for V and 6 bases for J; bases not matched to a gene: 8. This CDR3 spans 15 amino acids. The germline CDR1 and CDR2 sequences are SGHAT and FQNNGV. CDR3 region: CASSQGRGGINEQFF. The DNA for the CDR3 is TGTGCCAGCAGCCAGGGGCGGGGGGGAATCAATGAGCAGTTCTTC.

The CDR3 sequence is CASSLDQHPYNEQFF. DNA of the CDR3: TGTGCCAGCAGCTTAGATCAACACCCATACAATGAGCAGTTCTTC. The chain joins TRBV11-2 to TRBJ2-1; D unresolved. The CDR3 length is 15 residues. Trimming shortened V by 0 bases and J by 4 bases, and 10 bases separated the two germline ends. Per the germline V gene, CDR1 is SGHAT and CDR2 is FQNNGV.

The rearrangement uses TRBV7-9 and TRBJ1-1; D might be TRBD1 (6 bases). V shed 1 base and J shed 3 bases, with 12 bases lying between them. Germline assignment: CDR1 SEHNR and CDR2 FQNEAQ (reference sequence). CDR3 length: 15 amino acids. CDR3 region: CASSLGGGGYTEAFF. In DNA, the CDR3 is TGTGCCAGCAGCTTAGGTGGGGGCGGATACACTGAAGCTTTCTTT.

The chain employs TRBV6-4 and TRBJ2-6, with D possibly matching TRBD1 (6 bases). This CDR3 is built from 15 residues. CDR1 and CDR2 from the germline V gene are MRHNA and SNTAGT. With 8 bases removed from V and 0 bases from J, the gap between germline ends came to 11 bases. The CDR3 DNA follows: TGTGCCAGCGGACAGTCCTCCTCTGGGGCCAACGTCCTGACTTTC. It specifies CASGQSSSGANVLTF.

V is TRBV5-1 and J is TRBJ2-3; the D gene is possibly TRBD2 (5 bases). V lost 0 bases, J lost 4 bases, and 9 bases lay in between. The CDR3 consists of 14 residues. Per germline, CDR1 SGHRS and CDR2 YFSETQ. The CDR3 region has the DNA TGCGCCAGCAGCTTGGGAGAGGGTGCAGATACGCAGTATTTT. Translation: CASSLGEGADTQYF.

This chain connects TRBV6-5 to TRBJ1-1; the D gene is possibly TRBD1 (6 bases). Germline CDR1 and CDR2: MNHEY and SVGAGI. Trimming shortened V by 6 bases and J by 3 bases, and 17 bases separated the two germline ends. This CDR3 spans 15 amino acids. In DNA form, the CDR3 reads TGTGCCAGCAGGGAACAACTAGGGGGGGACACTGAAGCTTTCTTT. Amino acid sequence: CASREQLGGDTEAFF.

V usage is TRBV14 and J usage is TRBJ1-1; D ambiguous. CDR1 is SGHDN, CDR2 FVKESK, per germline. CDR3 size: 15 residues. V was cut by 1 base and J by 1 base, with 10 bases left in between. CDR3 DNA sequence: TGTGCCAGCAGCCAAGGGATAACAGCGAACACTGAAGCTTTCTTT. This gives the protein CASSQGITANTEAFF.

The J gene is TRBJ1-5, the V gene TRBV6-1; the D gene is possibly TRBD1 (6 bases). The CDR3 spans 15 residues. Trimming stripped 4 bases from V and 5 bases from J, with 15 bases between. Germline V gene sequence: CDR1 MNHNS, CDR2 SASEGT. DNA of the CDR3: TGTGCCAGCAGTGTAACCGGGACACTGGATCAGCCCCAGCATTTT. It translates to CASSVTGTLDQPQHF.

This clone has a handful of counts. The chain joins TRBV4-3 to TRBJ1-4, with a tentative D call TRBD1 (5 bases). Germline V gene data show CDR1 as LGHNA and CDR2 as YSLEER. V lost 1 base and J 7 bases, leaving 10 bases between the germline ends. CDR3 length: 14 residues. This CDR3 is CASSQGQGGEKLFF. CDR3 sequence (DNA): TGCGCCAGCAGCCAAGGGCAGGGAGGTGAAAAACTGTTTTTT.

This clone was observed a single time. This sequence joins TRBV9 and TRBJ2-1, with 9 bases identical to TRBD2. The CDR3 runs to 15 residues. Germline values: CDR1 SGDLS, CDR2 YYNGEE. V shed 4 bases, J shed 9 bases, and the junction held 11 bases outside the gene matches. The CDR3 nucleotides read TGTGCCAGCAGCCCCACTCGCGGGGGGGGGTTTGAGCAGTTCTTC. Translation: CASSPTRGGGFEQFF.

The chain recombines TRBV4-3 with TRBJ2-3; 9 nucleotides line up with TRBD2. Germline V gives CDR1 LGHNA, CDR2 YSLEER. Trimming cost V 4 bases and J 6 bases; bases outside gene matches: 5. The CDR3 runs 14 residues. The CDR3 DNA is TGCGCCAGCAGCCTCGCTAGCGGGGTGGATACGCAGTATTTT. Translated: CASSLASGVDTQYF.

This chain joins TRBV4-2 and TRBJ1-6, with 8 positions matching TRBD1. Germline V gives CDR1 LGHNA, CDR2 YNFKEQ. The CDR3 is 15 residues long. V trimming: 3 bases; J trimming: 11 bases; junction bases outside the gene matches: 9. CDR3 region: CASSQGTGVSAPLHF. The DNA of the CDR3 is TGTGCCAGCAGCCAGGGGACAGGCGTCTCGGCACCCCTCCACTTT.

This chain uses TRBV9 with TRBJ2-7; D is possibly TRBD2 (7 bases). V lost 3 bases and J 2 bases, leaving 21 bases between the germline ends. The germline gives CDR1 SGDLS, CDR2 YYNGEE. This CDR3 has 17 amino acids. In DNA, the CDR3 is TGTGCCAGCAGCGACCCCCGAGGGGGGGGAACTACCTACGAGCAGTACTTC. Protein product: CASSDPRGGGTTYEQYF.

This clone came up once. J is TRBJ2-3 and V is TRBV2; 10 bases agree with TRBD1. Germline CDR1 SNHLY, CDR2 FYNNEI. V was pared by 7 bases and J by 5 bases, with 18 bases of the junction left unmatched. The CDR3 spans 18 residues. CDR3 amino acids: CASISEGRDRGPGDTQYF. DNA for the CDR3: TGTGCCAGCATATCGGAGGGGCGCGACAGGGGGCCTGGAGATACGCAGTATTTT. The full variable domain, with the rest looked up from reference TRBV2 and TRBJ2-3, is EPEVTQTPSHQVTQMGQEVILRCVPISNHLYFYWYRQILGQKVEFLVSFYNNEISEKSEIFDDQFSVERPDGSNFTLKIRSTKLEDSAMYFCASISEGRDRGPGDTQYFGPGTRLTVL.

V gene TRBV7-2 combines with J gene TRBJ2-3; D gene unclear. CDR1 SGHTA and CDR2 FQGNSA come from the germline V gene. The germline V and J ends were trimmed by 0 bases and 2 bases, with 9 bases remaining between them. CDR3 length: 15 amino acids. The CDR3 protein is CASSLANYLTDTQYF. The CDR3 nucleotides read TGTGCCAGCAGCTTAGCGAACTACCTCACAGATACGCAGTATTTT.